Sequencing of this TCR beta chain was carried out in a study of blood T cell repertoires in COVID-19. Across the study: Both acute and convalescent COVID-19 samples were obtained from the United States, Italy and Spain.

It was during active infection that Seattle patients were enrolled and then longitudinally followed. Sequenced by immunoSEQ multiplex PCR; TCRdb stores in-frame clones only, minus some. Among about 340,000 clones listed, around nine tenths were seen once. The CDR3 totals 13 residues. Germline values: CDR1 GTSNPN, CDR2 SVGIG (reference sequence). V lost 0 bases and J 7 bases, leaving 10 bases between the germline ends. Material for sequencing was peripheral blood. The sequence came from a woman in her 70s with COVID-19, enrolled during active disease. J is TRBJ1-5 and V is TRBV30; unclear D gene. The CDR3 nucleotides are TGTGCCTGGAGTGTAAAAGGTAGCCAGCCCCAGCATTTT. Translating gives CAWSVKGSQPQHF.